Listed here are 27 T cell receptor beta chains from one sample, sequenced in a study of T cells after posttransplantation cyclophosphamide. TCRdb's table, derived via immunoSEQ multiplex PCR, lists solely in-frame clones and lacks some. The profile shows about 36,000 clones, over 75% of them singletons. Cyclophosphamide on days +3 and +4 followed busulfan-fludarabine conditioning and a marrow graft. The starting material was CD4+ T cells sorted from blood, obtained approximately 1,900 days after a stem cell transplant with posttransplant cyclophosphamide. These receptors came from a female patient between 40 and 55 years old who received an allogeneic stem cell transplant from a related donor, was CMV-positive, and had no GVHD. Certain T cells may be donor cells from the graft.

The rearrangement uses TRBV7-9 and TRBJ1-2, with D perhaps matching TRBD1 (6 bases). Germline V gene lookup returns CDR1 SEHNR and CDR2 FQNEAQ (reference sequence). V lost 2 bases and J lost 5, with 24 bases in between. This CDR3 has 18 residues. The CDR3: CASSLIETGTTQGYGYTF. The CDR3 nucleotides read TGTGCCAGCAGCTTAATTGAGACAGGCACAACCCAGGGGTATGGCTACACCTTC.

The chain has TRBV6-1 and TRBJ2-7, with D hard to call. This CDR3 comprises 12 residues. Germline CDR1 MNHNS, CDR2 SASEGT. V was cut by 7 bases and J by 1 base, with 8 bases left in between. In DNA form, the CDR3 reads TGTGCCAGCACCCTCGCGTCCTACGAGCAGTACTTC. Translating gives CASTLASYEQYF.

V is TRBV5-1 and J is TRBJ2-7; 7 bases line up with TRBD1. V trimming: 3 bases; J trimming: 2 bases; junction bases outside the gene matches: 5. The CDR3 extends over 14 amino acids. Germline V gene sequence: CDR1 SGHRS, CDR2 YFSETQ. CDR3 residues: CASSSTGVPYEQYF. For the CDR3, the DNA is TGCGCCAGCAGCTCAACAGGGGTACCCTACGAGCAGTACTTC.

This chain links TRBV5-5 with TRBJ1-2; 7 bases fit TRBD1. From germline, CDR1 is SGHKS and CDR2 YYEKEE (reference sequence). CDR3 length equals 13 residues. V gave up 7 bases and J gave up 4 bases; unmatched junction bases: 7. CDR3: CASQQGLAYGYTF. DNA of the CDR3: TGTGCCAGCCAACAGGGGTTGGCCTATGGCTACACCTTC.

J is TRBJ2-1 and V is TRBV7-9; the match to TRBD2 covers 12 bases. The V gene's germline CDR1 is SEHNR and CDR2 FQNEAQ (reference sequence). The CDR3 has 15 residues. Unmatched junction bases numbered 6, after V lost 5 bases and J lost 7 bases. The CDR3 is CASSDRTSGANEQFF. The CDR3 bases are TGTGCCAGCAGCGACCGGACTAGCGGGGCTAATGAGCAGTTCTTC.

The CDR3 protein is CASGPGTTNTGELFF. In nucleotides, the CDR3 is TGCGCCAGTGGTCCCGGGACAACGAACACCGGGGAGCTGTTTTTT. This chain connects TRBV10-1 to TRBJ2-2, with D possibly being TRBD1 (6 bases). CDR3 length: 15 amino acids. The V end lost 9 bases, the J end lost 0 bases, and 14 bases lay between the germline ends. Germline assignment: CDR1 WNHNN and CDR2 SYGVQD (reference sequence).

The chain uses TRBV7-2 and TRBJ2-7; TRBD2 matches at 11 bases. The ends lost 5 bases at V and 4 bases at J; junction bases unmatched: 7. The germline V gene encodes CDR1 SGHTA and CDR2 FQGNSA. This CDR3 spans 15 amino acids. The DNA for the CDR3 is TGTGCCAGCAGCCCCGTAGCGGGGGGGGAGTACGAGCAGTACTTC. As protein: CASSPVAGGEYEQYF. Full variable domain (outside the CDR3, taken from reference TRBV7-2 and TRBJ2-7): GAGVSQSPSNKVTEKGKDVELRCDPISGHTALYWYRQSLGQGLEFLIYFQGNSAPDKSGLPSDRFSAERTGGSVSTLTIQRTQQEDSAVYLCASSPVAGGEYEQYFGPGTRLTVT.

The gene calls are TRBV29-1 and TRBJ1-2; a possible D gene is TRBD1 (5 bases). In germline, CDR1 is SQVTM, CDR2 ANQGSEA. V lost 5 bases and J 9 bases, leaving 19 bases between the germline ends. This CDR3 is 13 amino acids long. The CDR3 spells CSVLWQGDRSYTF. In DNA, the CDR3 is TGCAGCGTTCTCTGGCAGGGCGATAGAAGCTACACCTTC.

About this clone: This specimen includes other DNA sequences encoding the same CDR3. This CDR3 is CASSLAGGETQYF. CDR3 coding DNA: TGCGCCAGCAGCTTGGCAGGAGGAGAGACCCAGTACTTC. The chain uses TRBV5-1 and TRBJ2-5; possible D gene TRBD2, 5 bases. The CDR3 covers 13 residues. V gave up 0 bases and J gave up 4 bases, with 7 bases separating them. Germline-derived CDR1 and CDR2 are SGHRS and YFSETQ.

The V and J genes are TRBV4-3 and TRBJ1-1; 7 bases fit TRBD1. The CDR3 sequence is 15 residues long. Trimming took 3 bases from V and 4 from J; bases not matched to a gene: 8. Germline V CDR1 and CDR2: LGHNA, YSLEER. Written as DNA, the CDR3 is TGCGCCAGCAGCCAGACCTCAGGGGGTGTCACTGAAGCTTTCTTT. Encoded protein: CASSQTSGGVTEAFF.

The gene calls are TRBV19 and TRBJ2-1; a weak D match, TRBD1 (5 bases). Per germline, CDR1 LNHDA and CDR2 SQIVND (reference sequence). Trimming took off 8 bases at V and 4 bases at J, with 12 bases between the two ends. This CDR3 has 13 residues. The CDR3 bases are TGTGCCAGTGCTAGGGGATTGTACAATGAGCAGTTCTTC. This translates into CASARGLYNEQFF.

The V gene is TRBV19, the J gene TRBJ1-4; TRBD1 aligns across 10 bases. Per the germline V gene, CDR1 is LNHDA and CDR2 is SQIVND (reference sequence). This CDR3 is built from 13 residues. V dropped 3 bases and J dropped 10; count of bases not matched to a gene: 2. This CDR3 is CASSMDRGGKLFF. CDR3 DNA: TGTGCCAGTAGTATGGACAGGGGGGGAAAACTGTTTTTT.

The chain joins TRBV7-9 to TRBJ1-4; TRBD1 is a possible D gene (6 bases). The CDR3 runs to 16 residues. With 2 bases removed from V and 5 bases from J, the gap between germline ends came to 15 bases. The germline V gene encodes CDR1 SEHNR and CDR2 FQNEAQ (reference sequence). The CDR3 here is CASSLLGTLKNEKLFF. The CDR3 bases are TGTGCCAGCAGCTTATTAGGGACACTCAAGAATGAAAAACTGTTTTTT.

The CDR3 DNA is TGTGCCAGCAGCCCGGTCGTAAATGAGCAGTTCTTC. Translating it yields CASSPVVNEQFF. J is TRBJ2-1 and V is TRBV7-2; no clear D. Trimming took off 5 bases at V and 7 bases at J, with 9 bases between the two ends. This CDR3 has 12 residues. The germline CDR1 and CDR2 sequences are SGHTA and FQGNSA.

The chain joins TRBV9 to TRBJ2-5; D unresolved. CDR3 size: 15 residues. Trimming stripped 1 base from V and 1 base from J, with 11 bases between. Germline V lookup: CDR1 SGDLS, CDR2 YYNGEE. The CDR3 DNA reads as TGTGCCAGCAGCGTATCTCCTAGGCTCCAAGAGACCCAGTACTTC. Its translation is CASSVSPRLQETQYF.

The chain uses TRBV7-6 and TRBJ2-3; no reliable D call. Germline lookup yields CDR1 SGHVS and CDR2 FNYEAQ. V gave up 2 bases and J gave up 4 bases, with 16 bases separating them. This CDR3 comprises 16 residues. The CDR3 DNA reads TGTGCCAGCAGCTTATCCCCCCACTTGGTGGCAGATACGCAGTATTTT. Translated, it gives CASSLSPHLVADTQYF.

This chain connects TRBV18 to TRBJ2-7; 10 bases are shared with TRBD1. The CDR3 totals 14 residues. Germline-derived CDR1 and CDR2 are KGHSH and LQKENI. The trim removed 4 bases at V and 6 bases at J, leaving 6 bases unmatched. The CDR3 is CASSLGQGTVEQYF. Here the CDR3 DNA reads TGTGCCAGCTCACTGGGACAGGGGACGGTCGAGCAGTACTTC.

The chain recombines TRBV9 with TRBJ2-6; D is unclear. V was trimmed by 3 bases and J by 4 bases, leaving 17 bases between them. The length of the CDR3 is 17 residues. Germline V gene lookup returns CDR1 SGDLS and CDR2 YYNGEE. Here the CDR3 DNA reads TGTGCCAGCAGCGGCGGCGATCGGTTTACGGGGGCCAACGTCCTGACTTTC. Protein: CASSGGDRFTGANVLTF.

V and J are TRBV19 and TRBJ1-5; D unresolved. Germline loops: CDR1 LNHDA, CDR2 SQIVND (reference sequence). The V end lost 6 bases, the J end lost 0 bases, and 3 bases lay between the germline ends. The CDR3 has 12 amino acids. CDR3 nucleotide sequence: TGTGCCAGTAGCTTTAGCAATCAGCCCCAGCATTTT. It encodes CASSFSNQPQHF.

The CDR3 sequence: CASSQQVRNTEAFF. CDR3 DNA: TGTGCCAGCAGTCAGCAGGTTAGGAACACTGAAGCTTTCTTT. The chain carries TRBV28 and TRBJ1-1; D gene ambiguous. This CDR3 region has 14 residues. The V gene lost 5 bases and the J gene lost 1 base, with 11 bases spanning the gap. Germline CDR1 reads MDHEN; CDR2 reads SYDVKM.

The chain carries TRBV6-5 and TRBJ1-2; 12 bases match TRBD1. Germline CDR1 reads MNHEY; CDR2 reads SVGAGI. Losses at the gene ends were 2 bases for V and 7 bases for J; bases not matched to a gene: 5. There are 15 residues in the CDR3. CDR3 sequence (DNA): TGTGCCAGCAGTTACGGGGGACAGGGGGCCAGTGGCTACACCTTC. It codes for CASSYGGQGASGYTF.

The chain employs TRBV7-2 and TRBJ1-3; tentatively, D is TRBD1 (5 bases). The CDR3 has 14 amino acids. Germline lookup yields CDR1 SGHTA and CDR2 FQGNSA. V lost 5 bases and J 11 bases, leaving 19 bases between the germline ends. The CDR3 sequence: CASSPGGTPKPIYF. The CDR3 DNA is TGTGCCAGCAGCCCAGGAGGGACCCCCAAGCCCATATATTTT.

This clone has only a few counts. V gene TRBV5-4 combines with J gene TRBJ2-4, with 9 bases fitting TRBD1. The CDR3 totals 17 residues. Germline trimming cut 0 bases from V and 0 bases from J; bases unmatched to any gene: 4. Germline V CDR1 and CDR2: SGHNT, YYREEE (reference sequence). The CDR3 DNA reads TGTGCCAGCAGCTTGGGGGGACAGGGAATAGCCAAAAACATTCAGTACTTC. It translates to CASSLGGQGIAKNIQYF.

J is TRBJ2-2 and V is TRBV2; 10 nucleotides agree with TRBD1. With V trimmed by 7 bases and J by 7 bases, 15 bases remained unmatched. Germline CDR1 SNHLY, CDR2 FYNNEI. This CDR3 region has 17 residues. CDR3 in DNA: TGTGCCAGCACTGACCGAGGGACAGGGGATTTTGGCGGGGAGCTGTTTTTT. Translating it yields CASTDRGTGDFGGELFF.

This chain uses TRBV29-1 with TRBJ2-3; perhaps TRBD1 as D (6 bases). V lost 7 bases to trimming and J lost 15 bases, with 20 bases between them. CDR1 and CDR2 (germline): SQVTM, ANQGSEA. The CDR3 runs 11 residues. CDR3 DNA sequence: TGCAGCGGGGCCGGGACACCCCCGGAATATTTT. Translating it yields CSGAGTPPEYF.

CDR3 bases: TGTGCCAGCAGTGAATCGACAGGTGCCTCGGAGCTGTTTTTT. Its translation is CASSESTGASELFF. The chain recombines TRBV6-4 with TRBJ2-2; TRBD1 is a possible D gene (6 bases). Looked up from germline, CDR1 is MRHNA and CDR2 is SNTAGT. V was shortened by 3 bases and J by 10 bases, with 15 bases between the two germline ends. CDR3 length equals 14 residues.

This clone was seen more than once but under ten times. V usage is TRBV15 and J usage is TRBJ1-1; a weak D match, TRBD1 (5 bases). This CDR3 has 15 residues. In germline, CDR1 is LNHNV, CDR2 YYDKDF (reference sequence). V lost 2 bases, J lost 4 bases, and 14 bases lay in between. The CDR3 spells CATSRSQGSGTEAFF. The CDR3 nucleotides read TGTGCCACCAGCAGATCTCAGGGAAGTGGCACTGAAGCTTTCTTT.